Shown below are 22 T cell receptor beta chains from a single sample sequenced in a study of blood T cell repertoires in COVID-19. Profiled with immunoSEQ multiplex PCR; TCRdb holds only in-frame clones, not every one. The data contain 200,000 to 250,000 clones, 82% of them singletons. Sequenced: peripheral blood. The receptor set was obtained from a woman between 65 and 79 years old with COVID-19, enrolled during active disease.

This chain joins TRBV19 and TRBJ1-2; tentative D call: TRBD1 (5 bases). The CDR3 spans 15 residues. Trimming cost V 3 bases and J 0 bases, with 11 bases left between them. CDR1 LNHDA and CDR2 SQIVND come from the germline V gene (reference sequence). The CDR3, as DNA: TGTGCCAGTAGTATGGGGCAGGTTACTAACTATGGCTACACCTTC. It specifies CASSMGQVTNYGYTF. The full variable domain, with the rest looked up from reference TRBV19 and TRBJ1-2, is DGGITQSPKYLFRKEGQNVTLSCEQNLNHDAMYWYRQDPGQGLRLIYYSQIVNDFQKGDIAEGYSVSREKKESFPLTVTSAQKNPTAFYLCASSMGQVTNYGYTFGSGTRLTVV.

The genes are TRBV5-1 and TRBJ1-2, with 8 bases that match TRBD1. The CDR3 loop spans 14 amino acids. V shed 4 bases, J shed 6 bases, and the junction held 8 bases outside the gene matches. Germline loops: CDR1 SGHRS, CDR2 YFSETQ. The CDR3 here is CASSLPTGGDGYTF. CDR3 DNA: TGCGCCAGCAGCCTACCCACAGGGGGGGATGGCTACACCTTC.

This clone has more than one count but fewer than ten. In DNA form, the CDR3 reads TGCAGCGTTGACAAAGTAGCGGGAGGGCCGAGGAATGAGCAGTTCTTC. It specifies CSVDKVAGGPRNEQFF. The J gene is TRBJ2-1, the V gene TRBV29-1, with 11 nucleotides matching TRBD2. Germline CDR1 SQVTM, CDR2 ANQGSEA. CDR3 length: 16 amino acids. Trimming took 3 bases from V and 7 from J; bases not matched to a gene: 11.

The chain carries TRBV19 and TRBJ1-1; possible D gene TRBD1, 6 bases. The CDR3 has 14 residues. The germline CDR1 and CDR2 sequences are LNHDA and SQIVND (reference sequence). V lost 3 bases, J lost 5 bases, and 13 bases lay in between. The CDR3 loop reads CASSMGGGWTEAFF. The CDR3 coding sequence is TGTGCCAGTAGTATGGGAGGGGGTTGGACTGAAGCTTTCTTT.

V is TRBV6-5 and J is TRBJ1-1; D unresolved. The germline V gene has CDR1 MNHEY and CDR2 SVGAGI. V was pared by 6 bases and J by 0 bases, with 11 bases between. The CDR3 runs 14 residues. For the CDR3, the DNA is TGTGCCAGCAGCACGAGCGGCATGAACACTGAAGCTTTCTTT. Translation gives CASSTSGMNTEAFF.

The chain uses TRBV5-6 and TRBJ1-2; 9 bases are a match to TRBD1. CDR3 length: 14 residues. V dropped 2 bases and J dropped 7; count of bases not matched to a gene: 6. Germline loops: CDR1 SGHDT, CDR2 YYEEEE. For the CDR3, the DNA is TGTGCCAGCAGCTTTACAGGGGGCAGCGGTGGCTACACCTTC. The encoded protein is CASSFTGGSGGYTF.

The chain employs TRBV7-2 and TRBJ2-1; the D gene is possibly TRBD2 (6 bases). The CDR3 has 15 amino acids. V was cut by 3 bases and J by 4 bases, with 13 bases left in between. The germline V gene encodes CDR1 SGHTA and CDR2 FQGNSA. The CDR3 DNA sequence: TGTGCCAGCAGCTTCTACGGCGGGACTTACAATGAGCAGTTCTTC. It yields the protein CASSFYGGTYNEQFF.

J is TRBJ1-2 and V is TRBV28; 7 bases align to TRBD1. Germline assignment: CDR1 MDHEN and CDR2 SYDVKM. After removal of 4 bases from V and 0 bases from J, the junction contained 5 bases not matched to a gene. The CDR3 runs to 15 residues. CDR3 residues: CASSSPTGTNYGYTF. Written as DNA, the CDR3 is TGTGCCAGCAGTTCCCCGACAGGGACTAACTATGGCTACACCTTC.

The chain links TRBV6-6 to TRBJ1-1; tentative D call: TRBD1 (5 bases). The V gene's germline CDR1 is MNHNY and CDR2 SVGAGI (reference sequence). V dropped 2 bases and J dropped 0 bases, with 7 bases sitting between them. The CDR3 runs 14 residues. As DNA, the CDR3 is TGTGCCAGCAGTTACGGGGCAGTGAACACTGAAGCTTTCTTT. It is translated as CASSYGAVNTEAFF.

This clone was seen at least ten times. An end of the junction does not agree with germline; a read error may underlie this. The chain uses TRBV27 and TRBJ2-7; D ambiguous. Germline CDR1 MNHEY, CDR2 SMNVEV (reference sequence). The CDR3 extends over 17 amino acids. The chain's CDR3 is CASHIPPPGTKVHYPQF. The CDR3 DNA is TGTGCCAGCCACATACCCCCCCCCGGAACAAAGGTGCACTATCCCCAATTC.

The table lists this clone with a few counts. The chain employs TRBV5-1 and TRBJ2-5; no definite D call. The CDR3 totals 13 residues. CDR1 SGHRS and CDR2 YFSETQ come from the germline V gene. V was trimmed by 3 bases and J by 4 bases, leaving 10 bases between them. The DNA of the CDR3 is TGCGCCAGCAGCTCTTCCGGCGGAGAGACCCAGTACTTC. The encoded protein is CASSSSGGETQYF.

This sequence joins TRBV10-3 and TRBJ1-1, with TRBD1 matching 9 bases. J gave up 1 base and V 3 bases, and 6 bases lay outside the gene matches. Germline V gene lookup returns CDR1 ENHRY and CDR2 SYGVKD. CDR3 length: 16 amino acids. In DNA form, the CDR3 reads TGTGCCATCAGTGACATTGGGGGACAGGGGAACACTGAAGCTTTCTTT. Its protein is CAISDIGGQGNTEAFF.

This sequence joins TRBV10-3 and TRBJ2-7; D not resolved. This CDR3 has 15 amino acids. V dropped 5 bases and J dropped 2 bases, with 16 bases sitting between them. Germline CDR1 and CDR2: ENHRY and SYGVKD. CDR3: CAISFSPDPPYEQYF. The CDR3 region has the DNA TGTGCCATCAGTTTTAGCCCGGATCCACCCTACGAGCAGTACTTC.

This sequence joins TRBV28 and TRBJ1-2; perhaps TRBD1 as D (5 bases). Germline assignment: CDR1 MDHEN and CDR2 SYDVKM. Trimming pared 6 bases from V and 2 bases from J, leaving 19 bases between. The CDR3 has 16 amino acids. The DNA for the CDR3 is TGTGCCAGCAGCCTTATTCGGTCGGGGGGGAACTATGGCTACACCTTC. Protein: CASSLIRSGGNYGYTF.

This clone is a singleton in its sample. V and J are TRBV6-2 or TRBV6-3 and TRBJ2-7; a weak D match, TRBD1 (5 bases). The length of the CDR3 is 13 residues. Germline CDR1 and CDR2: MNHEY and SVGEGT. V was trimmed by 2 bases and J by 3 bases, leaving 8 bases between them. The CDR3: CASSYRGIYEQYF. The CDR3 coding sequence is TGTGCCAGCAGTTACAGGGGCATCTACGAGCAGTACTTC.

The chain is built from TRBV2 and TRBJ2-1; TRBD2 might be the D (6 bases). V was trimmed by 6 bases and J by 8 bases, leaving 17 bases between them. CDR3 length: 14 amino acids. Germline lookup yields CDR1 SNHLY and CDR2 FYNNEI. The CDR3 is CASRLRTNPDEQFF. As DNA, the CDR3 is TGTGCCAGCAGACTAAGGACTAACCCGGATGAGCAGTTCTTC.

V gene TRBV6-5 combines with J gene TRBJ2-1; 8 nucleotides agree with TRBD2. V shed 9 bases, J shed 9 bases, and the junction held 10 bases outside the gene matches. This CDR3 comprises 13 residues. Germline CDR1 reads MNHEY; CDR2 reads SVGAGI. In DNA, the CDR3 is TGTGCCAGTTCGCACCGGGAGGGCAGTGAGCAGTTCTTC. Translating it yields CASSHREGSEQFF.

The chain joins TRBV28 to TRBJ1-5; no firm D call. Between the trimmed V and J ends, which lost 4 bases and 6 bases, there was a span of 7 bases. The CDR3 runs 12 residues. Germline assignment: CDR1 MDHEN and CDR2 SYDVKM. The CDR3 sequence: CASSYSSQPQHF. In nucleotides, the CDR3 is TGTGCCAGCAGTTATTCGAGTCAGCCCCAGCATTTT. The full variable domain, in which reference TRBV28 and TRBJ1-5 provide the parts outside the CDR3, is DVKVTQSSRYLVKRTGEKVFLECVQDMDHENMFWYRQDPGLGLRLIYFSYDVKMKEKGDIPEGYSVSREKKERFSLILESASTNQTSMYLCASSYSSQPQHFGDGTRLSIL.

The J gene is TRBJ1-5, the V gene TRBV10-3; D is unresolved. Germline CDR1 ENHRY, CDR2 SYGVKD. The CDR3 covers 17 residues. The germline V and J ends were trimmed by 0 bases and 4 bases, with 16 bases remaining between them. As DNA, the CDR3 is TGTGCCATCAGTGAGTCTAGAGGGAGAGGGAATAATCAGCCCCAGCATTTT. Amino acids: CAISESRGRGNNQPQHF.

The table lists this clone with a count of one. The CDR3: CAIWQEPNTEAFF. The DNA of the CDR3 is TGTGCCATCTGGCAGGAACCGAACACTGAAGCTTTCTTT. The rearrangement uses TRBV10-3 and TRBJ1-1; D gene unclear. This CDR3 has 13 residues. V was shortened by 8 bases and J by 1 base, with 11 bases between the two germline ends. CDR1 and CDR2 from the germline V gene are ENHRY and SYGVKD.

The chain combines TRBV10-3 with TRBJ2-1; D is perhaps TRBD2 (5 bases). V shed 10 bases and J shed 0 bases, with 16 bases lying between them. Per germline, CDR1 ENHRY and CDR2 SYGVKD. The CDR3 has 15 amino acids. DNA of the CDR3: TGTGCCACCGCCTTTGGGGAGAGCTCCTACAATGAGCAGTTCTTC. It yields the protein CATAFGESSYNEQFF.

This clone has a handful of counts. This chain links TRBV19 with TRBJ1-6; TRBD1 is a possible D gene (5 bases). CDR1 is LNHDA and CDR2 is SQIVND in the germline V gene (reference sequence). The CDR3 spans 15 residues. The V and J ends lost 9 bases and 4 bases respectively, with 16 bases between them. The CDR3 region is CASQRQQGYNSPLHF. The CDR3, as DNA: TGTGCCAGCCAGCGACAGCAAGGATATAATTCACCCCTCCACTTT.